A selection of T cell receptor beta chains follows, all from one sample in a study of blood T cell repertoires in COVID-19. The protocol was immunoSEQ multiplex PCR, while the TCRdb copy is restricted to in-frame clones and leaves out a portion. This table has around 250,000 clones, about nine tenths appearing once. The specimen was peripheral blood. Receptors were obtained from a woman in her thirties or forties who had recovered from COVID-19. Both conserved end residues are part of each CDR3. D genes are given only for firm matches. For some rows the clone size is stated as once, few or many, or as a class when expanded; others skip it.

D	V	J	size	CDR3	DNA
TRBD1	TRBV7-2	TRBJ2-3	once	CASSSRTGAPDTQYF	TGTGCCAGCAGCTCGCGGACAGGGGCCCCAGATACGCAGTATTTT
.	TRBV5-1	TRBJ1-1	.	CASSLAFAEDTEAFF	TGCGCCAGCAGCTTGGCCTTTGCAGAAGACACTGAAGCTTTCTTT
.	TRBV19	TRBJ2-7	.	CASSTSGSSYEQYF	TGTGCCAGTTCGACTAGTGGGAGCTCCTACGAGCAGTACTTC
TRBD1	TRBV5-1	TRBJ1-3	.	CASSNADRGYGNTIYF	TGCGCCAGCAGCAACGCTGACAGGGGCTACGGAAACACCATATATTTT
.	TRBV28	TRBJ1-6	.	CASSTVVINSPLHF	TGTGCCAGCAGTACAGTTGTCATTAATTCACCCCTCCACTTT
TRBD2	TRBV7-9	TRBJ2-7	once	CASSDGTSGSYEQYF	TGTGCCAGCAGCGACGGGACTAGCGGGAGTTACGAGCAGTACTTC
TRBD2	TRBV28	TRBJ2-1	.	CASSHQREMQFF	TGTGCCAGCAGCCACCAGCGGGAGATGCAGTTCTTC
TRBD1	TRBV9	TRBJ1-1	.	CASSPDTGGGTEAFF	TGTGCCAGCAGCCCTGATACAGGGGGGGGCACTGAAGCTTTCTTT
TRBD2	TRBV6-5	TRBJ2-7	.	CASRGPSGINEQYF	TGTGCCTCCCGAGGCCCTAGCGGGATCAACGAGCAGTACTTC
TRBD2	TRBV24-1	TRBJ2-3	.	CATSEDWPSGSSTDTQYF	TGTGCCACCAGTGAGGATTGGCCTAGCGGGTCTAGCACAGATACGCAGTATTTT
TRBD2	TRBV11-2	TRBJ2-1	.	CASSLYLGAGEGYNEQFF	TGTGCCAGCAGCTTGTACTTGGGCGCGGGAGAGGGTTACAATGAGCAGTTCTTC
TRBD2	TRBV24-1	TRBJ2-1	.	CATSIGRGDNEQFF	TGTGCCACCAGTATCGGGAGGGGGGACAATGAGCAGTTCTTC
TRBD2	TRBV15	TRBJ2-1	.	CATSTGTTGGNEQFF	TGTGCCACCAGCACTGGGACTACTGGGGGCAATGAGCAGTTCTTC
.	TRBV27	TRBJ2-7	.	CASSWQAHSYEQYF	TGTGCCAGCAGTTGGCAGGCTCATTCCTACGAGCAGTACTTC
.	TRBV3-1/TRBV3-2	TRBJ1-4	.	CASSQEPSRPASYGELFF	TGTGCCAGCAGCCAGGAACCGAGCAGGCCCGCCTCATACGGGGAACTGTTTTTT
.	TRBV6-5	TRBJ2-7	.	CASSYSSLRSSYEQYF	TGTGCCAGCAGTTACTCGAGTCTGCGGAGCAGCTACGAGCAGTACTTC
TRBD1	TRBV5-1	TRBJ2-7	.	CASSSPGQLEYEQYF	TGCGCCAGCAGCTCTCCGGGACAGCTGGAGTACGAGCAGTACTTC
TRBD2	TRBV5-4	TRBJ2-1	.	CASSLVAGPHNEQFF	TGTGCCAGCAGCTTGGTAGCGGGACCACACAATGAGCAGTTCTTC
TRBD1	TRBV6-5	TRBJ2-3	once	CASSYMGQGFADTQYF	TGTGCCAGCAGTTACATGGGACAGGGATTCGCGGATACGCAGTATTTT
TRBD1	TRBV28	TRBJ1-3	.	CASSSGTGGNTIYF	TGTGCCAGCAGTTCCGGGACAGGGGGAAACACCATATATTTT
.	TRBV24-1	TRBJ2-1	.	CATSGVGEVYNEQFF	TGTGCCACCAGTGGGGTGGGAGAGGTCTACAATGAGCAGTTCTTC
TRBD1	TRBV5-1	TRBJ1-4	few	CASSEDRGEEKLFF	TGCGCCAGCAGCGAGGACAGGGGGGAAGAAAAACTGTTTTTT
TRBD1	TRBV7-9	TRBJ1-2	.	CASSLAYSDRADGYTF	TGTGCCAGCAGCTTAGCGTATAGTGACAGGGCAGACGGCTACACCTTC
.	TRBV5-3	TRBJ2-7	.	CARSSKGSRNEQYF	TGTGCCAGAAGCTCAAAGGGGTCTCGAAACGAGCAGTACTTC
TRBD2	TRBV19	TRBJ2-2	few	CASSIIRPGGIRTGELFF	TGTGCCAGTAGTATTATCCGACCGGGAGGAATTCGCACCGGGGAGCTGTTTTTT
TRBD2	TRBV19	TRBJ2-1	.	CATRRGGPSGNSYNEQFF	TGTGCCACCAGGCGGGGGGGGCCTAGCGGGAACTCCTACAATGAGCAGTTCTTC
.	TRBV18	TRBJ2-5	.	CASSPRQETQYF	TGTGCCAGCTCACCCCGTCAAGAGACCCAGTACTTC
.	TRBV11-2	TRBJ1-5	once	CASSPGAGQPQHF	TGTGCCAGCAGCCCCGGTGCAGGACAGCCCCAGCATTTT
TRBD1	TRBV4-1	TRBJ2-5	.	CASSQLGQYQETQYF	TGCGCCAGCAGCCAACTGGGACAGTACCAAGAGACCCAGTACTTC
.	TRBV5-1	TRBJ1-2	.	CASSIGGAPDYGYTF	TGCGCCAGCAGCATTGGCGGGGCGCCGGACTATGGCTACACCTTC
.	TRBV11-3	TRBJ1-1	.	CASSLGPTTGNTEAFF	TGTGCCAGCAGCTTAGGGCCTACGACAGGGAACACTGAAGCTTTCTTT
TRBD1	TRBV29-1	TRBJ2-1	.	CSVDGLGTARSSYNEQFF	TGCAGCGTTGACGGCCTGGGGACAGCCCGAAGCTCCTACAATGAGCAGTTCTTC
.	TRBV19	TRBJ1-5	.	CASSPRQLNQPQHF	TGTGCCAGTAGTCCAAGACAGCTAAATCAGCCCCAGCATTTT
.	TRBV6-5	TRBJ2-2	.	CASSLTRVTGELFF	TGTGCCAGCAGCCTTACTCGGGTCACCGGGGAGCTGTTTTTT
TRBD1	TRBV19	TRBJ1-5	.	CASRRDSEQPQHF	TGTGCCAGTAGACGGGACAGCGAACAGCCCCAGCATTTT
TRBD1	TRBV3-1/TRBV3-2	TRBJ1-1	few	CASSWGQGPAEAFF	TGTGCCAGCAGTTGGGGACAGGGGCCCGCTGAAGCTTTCTTT
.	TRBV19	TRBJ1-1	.	CASSIDGGGPATEAFF	TGTGCCAGTAGTATAGATGGGGGGGGCCCGGCCACTGAAGCTTTCTTT
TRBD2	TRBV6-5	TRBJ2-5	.	CASSSTSGQETQYF	TGTGCCAGCAGTTCGACTAGCGGCCAAGAGACCCAGTACTTC
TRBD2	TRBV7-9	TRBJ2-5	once	CASSFVAGQETQYF	TGTGCCAGCAGCTTCGTAGCGGGCCAAGAGACCCAGTACTTC
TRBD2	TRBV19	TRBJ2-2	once	CASSTSLAGITGELFF	TGTGCCAGTAGTACTTCACTAGCGGGGATTACCGGGGAGCTGTTTTTT
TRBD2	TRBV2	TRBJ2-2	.	CATSYTPGLVRAGELFF	TGTGCCACCTCTTACACTCCGGGACTAGTACGCGCCGGGGAGCTGTTTTTT
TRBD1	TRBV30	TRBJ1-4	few	CAWNGQGGEKLFF	TGTGCCTGGAATGGCCAGGGGGGTGAAAAACTGTTTTTT
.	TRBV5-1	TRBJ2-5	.	CASSSGSGSETQYF	TGCGCCAGCAGCTCTGGGTCCGGGAGCGAGACCCAGTACTTC
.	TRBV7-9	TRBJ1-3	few	CASSNTAKGNTIYF	TGTGCCAGCAGCAATACTGCAAAAGGAAACACCATATATTTT
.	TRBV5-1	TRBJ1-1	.	CASSLVMNTEAFF	TGCGCCAGCAGCTTGGTCATGAACACTGAAGCTTTCTTT
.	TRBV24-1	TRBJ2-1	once	CATSDSNREPYNEQFF	TGTGCCACCAGTGATTCTAACAGGGAGCCCTACAATGAGCAGTTCTTC
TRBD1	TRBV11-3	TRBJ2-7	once	CASSQIPGQGGEQYF	TGTGCCAGCAGTCAAATACCGGGACAGGGTGGCGAGCAGTACTTC
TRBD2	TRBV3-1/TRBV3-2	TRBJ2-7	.	CASSRGLGDYEQYF	TGTGCCAGCAGCCGAGGACTAGGAGATTACGAGCAGTACTTC
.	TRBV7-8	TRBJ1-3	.	CASSRRVAAEGYPNSGNTIYF	TGTGCCAGCAGCCGCCGTGTAGCGGCAGAAGGCTACCCAAACTCTGGAAACACCATATATTTT
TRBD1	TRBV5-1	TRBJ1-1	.	CASSSGTGGETEAFF	TGCGCCAGCAGCTCCGGGACAGGGGGTGAAACTGAAGCTTTCTTT
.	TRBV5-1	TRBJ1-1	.	CASSWGTLGNTEAFF	TGCGCCAGCAGCTGGGGGACTCTCGGGAACACTGAAGCTTTCTTT
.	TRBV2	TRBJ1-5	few	CASAPSGVFGNQPQHF	TGTGCCAGCGCCCCCTCCGGGGTTTTTGGCAATCAGCCCCAGCATTTT
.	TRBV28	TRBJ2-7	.	CASSPVRDYGTQAREQYF	TGTGCCAGCAGTCCCGTAAGAGATTACGGGACACAGGCCCGGGAGCAGTACTTC
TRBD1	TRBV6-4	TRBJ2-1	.	CASGERDRGSYNEQFF	TGTGCCAGCGGGGAAAGGGACAGGGGTTCCTACAATGAGCAGTTCTTC
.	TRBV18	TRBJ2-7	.	CASSPGLGYYEQYF	TGTGCCAGCTCACCGGGACTCGGATACTACGAGCAGTACTTC